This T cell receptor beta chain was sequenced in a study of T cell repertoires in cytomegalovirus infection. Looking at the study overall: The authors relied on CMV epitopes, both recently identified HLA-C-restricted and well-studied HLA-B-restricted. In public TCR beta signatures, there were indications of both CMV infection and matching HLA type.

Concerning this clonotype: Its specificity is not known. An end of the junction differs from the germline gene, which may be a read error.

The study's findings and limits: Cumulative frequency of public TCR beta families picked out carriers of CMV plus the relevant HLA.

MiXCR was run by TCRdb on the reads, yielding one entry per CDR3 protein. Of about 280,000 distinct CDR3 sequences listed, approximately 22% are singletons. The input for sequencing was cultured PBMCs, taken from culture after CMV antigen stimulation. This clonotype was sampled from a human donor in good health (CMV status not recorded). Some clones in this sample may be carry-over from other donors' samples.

CDR3 sequence (DNA): TGTGCCAGCAGTTACGGTCAAAAAGATACGCATTATTTT. Its protein product is CASSYGQKDTHYF. This sequence joins TRBV6-2 or TRBV6-3 and TRBJ2-3, with D unclear. CDR3 length equals 13 residues. Germline CDR1 reads MNHEY; CDR2 reads SVGEGT.